One sample yielded the 5 T cell receptor beta chains listed below, sequenced in a study of T cell changes during pregnancy in multiple sclerosis. Assay used: immunoSEQ multiplex PCR; TCRdb lists only in-frame clones, some missing. Of tens of thousands of clones listed, roughly nine tenths are singletons. This sample comprised CD4+ T cells from peripheral blood mononuclear cells, obtained in the first trimester of pregnancy. The receptor source for this set is a female donor with multiple sclerosis, enrolled in a pregnancy study.

V is TRBV19 and J is TRBJ1-3; D is undetermined. V lost 4 bases to trimming and J lost 1 base, with 17 bases between them. CDR3 length: 17 amino acids. Germline V gives CDR1 LNHDA, CDR2 SQIVND (reference sequence). CDR3 bases: TGTGCCAGTAGTAGCGAAGATCCCATTCGATCTGGAAACACCATATATTTT. Protein: CASSSEDPIRSGNTIYF.

This clone was seen only once. The chain uses TRBV7-2 and TRBJ1-1, with D hard to call. Germline V lookup: CDR1 SGHTA, CDR2 FQGNSA. The CDR3 totals 14 residues. V was clipped by 6 bases and J by 5 bases, with 16 bases between them. CDR3 amino acids: CASSSRPGNTEAFF. As DNA, the CDR3 is TGTGCCAGCAGTTCCCGCCCCGGGAATACTGAAGCTTTCTTT.

V is TRBV30 and J is TRBJ1-4; 9 nucleotides line up with TRBD1. CDR3 length equals 16 residues. Per germline, CDR1 GTSNPN and CDR2 SVGIG (reference sequence). V shed 3 bases and J 8 bases; nucleotides not matched to a gene: 13. The CDR3 loop is CAWSPGTGIKYEKLFF. The CDR3 DNA reads TGTGCCTGGAGCCCCGGGACAGGGATAAAGTACGAAAAACTGTTTTTT. Full variable domain (rest looked up from reference TRBV30 and TRBJ1-4): SQTIHQWPATLVQPVGSPLSLECTVEGTSNPNLYWYRQAAGRGLQLLFYSVGIGQISSEVPQNLSASRPQDRQFILSSKKLLLSDSGFYLCAWSPGTGIKYEKLFFGSGTQLSVL.

V and J are TRBV7-2 and TRBJ2-7, with TRBD2 matching over 9 bases. With 3 bases clipped from V and 5 bases from J, the junction kept 5 bases outside the gene matches. Germline CDR1 is SGHTA and CDR2 is FQGNSA. The CDR3 totals 14 residues. In DNA form, the CDR3 reads TGTGCCAGCAGCTTGCTAGCGGGACGCCACGAGCAGTACTTC. Residues: CASSLLAGRHEQYF.

The chain couples TRBV19 to TRBJ2-7; TRBD2 is a possible D gene (7 bases). Germline V gene data show CDR1 as LNHDA and CDR2 as SQIVND (reference sequence). The V and J ends lost 1 base and 4 bases respectively, with 11 bases between them. The CDR3 length is 14 residues. The DNA for the CDR3 is TGTGCCAGTAGTATAGCCAAGGGGGGGTACGAGCAGTACTTC. Its translation: CASSIAKGGYEQYF.